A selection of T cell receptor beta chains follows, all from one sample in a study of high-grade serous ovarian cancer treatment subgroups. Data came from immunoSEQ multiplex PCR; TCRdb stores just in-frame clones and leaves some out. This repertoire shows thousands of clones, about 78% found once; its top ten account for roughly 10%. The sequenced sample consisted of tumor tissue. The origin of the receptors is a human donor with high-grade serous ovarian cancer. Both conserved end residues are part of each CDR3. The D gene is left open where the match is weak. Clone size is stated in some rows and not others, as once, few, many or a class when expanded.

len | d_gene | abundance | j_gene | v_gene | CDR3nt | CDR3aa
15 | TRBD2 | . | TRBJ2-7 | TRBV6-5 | TGTGCCAGCAGTTTAGCGGGGCTTAGCTCCTACGAGCAGTACTTC | CASSLAGLSSYEQYF
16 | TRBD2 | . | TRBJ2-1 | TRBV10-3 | TGTGCCATCAGTGGTGGGCTAGCGGACTCCTACAATGAGCAGTTCTTC | CAISGGLADSYNEQFF
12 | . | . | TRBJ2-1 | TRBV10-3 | TGTGCCATCAGCGGGACTCTTAATGAGCAGTTCTTC | CAISGTLNEQFF
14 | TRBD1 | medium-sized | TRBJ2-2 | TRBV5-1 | TGCGCCAGCAGCTTGGACAGGGGTCACGGGGAGCTGTTTTTT | CASSLDRGHGELFF
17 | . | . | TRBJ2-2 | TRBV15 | TGTGCCACCAGCAGAGAACCTCCTAGCCCGAACACCGGGGAGCTGTTTTTT | CATSREPPSPNTGELFF
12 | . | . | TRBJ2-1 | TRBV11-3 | TGTGCCAGCAGCTTAGGTTACAATGAGCAGTTCTTC | CASSLGYNEQFF
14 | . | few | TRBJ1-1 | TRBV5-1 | TGCGCCAGCAGCTTGGATTCCGGGTTTGATGAAGCTTTCTTT | CASSLDSGFDEAFF
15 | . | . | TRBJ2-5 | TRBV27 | TGTGCCAGCAGTTTGCGCGGGTTAAACCCAAGGGCCCAGTACTTC | CASSLRGLNPRAQYF
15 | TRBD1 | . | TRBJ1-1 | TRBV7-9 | TGTGCCAGCAGGAACTCCCGACAGGGGGGTACTGAAGCTTTCTTT | CASRNSRQGGTEAFF
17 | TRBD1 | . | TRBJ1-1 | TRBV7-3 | TGTGCCAGTAGCCCCTATCGGGGGACAGGGATAAGGACTGAAGCTTTCTTT | CASSPYRGTGIRTEAFF
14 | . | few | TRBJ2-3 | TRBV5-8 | TGTGCCAGCAGCTTGGAGGGTCCCACAGATACGCAGTATTTT | CASSLEGPTDTQYF
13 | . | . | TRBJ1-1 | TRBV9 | TGTGCCAGCAGCGTAGGAGAGGAGACTGAAGCTTTCTTT | CASSVGEETEAFF
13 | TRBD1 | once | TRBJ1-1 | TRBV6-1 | TGTGCCAGCAGTGAACACAGGGGCACTGAAGCTTTCTTT | CASSEHRGTEAFF
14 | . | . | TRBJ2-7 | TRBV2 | TGTGCCAGCAGCATACAGGGTACGTGGGGCGAGCAGTGCTTC | CASSIQGTWGEQCF
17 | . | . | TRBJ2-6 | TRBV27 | TGTGCCAGCAGTTTATGGGGGTCAAAAACTGGGGCCAACGTCCTGACTTTC | CASSLWGSKTGANVLTF
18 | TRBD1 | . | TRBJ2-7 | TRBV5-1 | TGCGCCAGCAGCTTGGCCCCCAGGACAGGGTTAACCTCCTACGAGCAGTACTTC | CASSLAPRTGLTSYEQYF
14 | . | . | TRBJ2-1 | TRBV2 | TGTGCCAGCAGAGAGGGTGTAGGGTATGGTGAGCAGTTCTTC | CASREGVGYGEQFF
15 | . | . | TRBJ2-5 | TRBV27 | TGTGCCAGCAAAAAGGGAGTAAATGGCCAAGAGACCCAGTACTTC | CASKKGVNGQETQYF
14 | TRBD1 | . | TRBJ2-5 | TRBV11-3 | TGTGCCAGCAGCCCGACAGGGATGCAAGAGACCCAGTACTTC | CASSPTGMQETQYF
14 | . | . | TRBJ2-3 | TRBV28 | TGTGCCAGCCTAAGGCGCACTCGCACAGATACGCAGTATTTT | CASLRRTRTDTQYF
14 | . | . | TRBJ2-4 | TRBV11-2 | TGTGCCAGCAGCTTACAGCAATCCATCAACATTCAGTACTTC | CASSLQQSINIQYF
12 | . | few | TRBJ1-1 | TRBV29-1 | TGCAGCGTTGAGGGTCTCTCGGGTGAAGCTTTCTTT | CSVEGLSGEAFF
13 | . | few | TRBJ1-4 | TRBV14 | TGTGCCAGCAGCCAAGCCTATCTAGGAAAACTGTTTTTT | CASSQAYLGKLFF
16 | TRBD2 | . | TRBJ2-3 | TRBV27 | TGTGCCAGCAGTTTACCCCTAGCGGGAGGGCGGGTTACGCAGTATTTT | CASSLPLAGGRVTQYF
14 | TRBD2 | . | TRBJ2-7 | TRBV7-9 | TGTGCCAGCAGCCTGGGACTAGCCACCTACGAGCAGTACTTC | CASSLGLATYEQYF
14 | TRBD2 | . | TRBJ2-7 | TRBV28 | TGTGCCAGCAGACCGGGACTAGCTCGTTTCGAGCAGTACTTC | CASRPGLARFEQYF
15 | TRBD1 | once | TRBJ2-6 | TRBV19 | TGTGCCAGTAGTATCGGGGACAGGGGCGGCCACGTCCTGACTTTC | CASSIGDRGGHVLTF
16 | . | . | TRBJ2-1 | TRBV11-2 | TGTGCCAGCAGCTTAGATGGGCCCTGGTTGGTCAATGAGCAGTTCTTC | CASSLDGPWLVNEQFF
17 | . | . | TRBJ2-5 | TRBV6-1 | TGTGCCAGCAGTGAAGCGGGATCACTTACTTGGCGAGAGACCCAGTACTTC | CASSEAGSLTWRETQYF
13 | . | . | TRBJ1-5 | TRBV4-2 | TGTGCCAGCAGCCAAGAAAGGGGTCAGCCCCAGCATTTT | CASSQERGQPQHF
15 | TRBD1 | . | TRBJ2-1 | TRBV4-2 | TGTGCCAGCAGCCTAAACAGGGGGCCCTACAATGAGCAGTTCTTC | CASSLNRGPYNEQFF
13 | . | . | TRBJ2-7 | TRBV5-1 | TGCGCCAGCAGCTTACAGGGTGGCTACGAGCAGTACTTC | CASSLQGGYEQYF
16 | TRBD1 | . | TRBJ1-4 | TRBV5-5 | TGTGCCAGCAGCTCAGCAGGGGGTACGGGGGGAGAAAAACTGTTTTTT | CASSSAGGTGGEKLFF
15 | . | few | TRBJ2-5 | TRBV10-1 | TGCGCCAGCAGTTCTACGCGGGACTCCCGTCAGACCCAGTACTTC | CASSSTRDSRQTQYF
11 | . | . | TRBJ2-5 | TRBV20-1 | TGCAGTGCCCCCTTCTTAGAGACCCAGTACTTC | CSAPFLETQYF
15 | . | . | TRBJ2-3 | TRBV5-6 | TGTGCCAGCAGCACCCGGACGGTCCGGGCAGATACGCAGTATTTT | CASSTRTVRADTQYF
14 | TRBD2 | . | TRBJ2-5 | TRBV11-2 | TGTGCCAGCAGCTTGGGGACTAGCGTTGAGACCCAGTACTTC | CASSLGTSVETQYF
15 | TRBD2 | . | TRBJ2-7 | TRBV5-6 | TGTGCCAGCAGCTTGACTAGCGGGGGACCCTACGAGCAGTACTTC | CASSLTSGGPYEQYF
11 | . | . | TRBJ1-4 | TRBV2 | TGTGCCAGCAGTGCGGATGAAAAACTGTTTTTT | CASSADEKLFF
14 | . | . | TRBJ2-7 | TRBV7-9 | TGTGCCAGCAGCTTAGCAGGGGCGCGCAACGAGCAGTACTTC | CASSLAGARNEQYF
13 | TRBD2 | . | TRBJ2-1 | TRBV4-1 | TGCGCCAGCAGCCAAGAGGTGGGAGCGGGACAGTTCTTC | CASSQEVGAGQFF
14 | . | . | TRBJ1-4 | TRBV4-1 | TGCGCCAGCAGCCAATCGGGGTGGGGTGAAAAACTGTTTTTT | CASSQSGWGEKLFF
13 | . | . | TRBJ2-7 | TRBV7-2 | TGTGCCAGCAGCTTAGTGCGGCTCAACGAGCAGTACTTC | CASSLVRLNEQYF
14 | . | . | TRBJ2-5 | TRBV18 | TGTGCCAGCTCTCCGGGCAGCATTAAAGAGACCCAGTACTTC | CASSPGSIKETQYF
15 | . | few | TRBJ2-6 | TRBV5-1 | TGCGCCAGCAGCTTGGAAGGGGTAGGGGCCAACGTCCTGACTTTC | CASSLEGVGANVLTF
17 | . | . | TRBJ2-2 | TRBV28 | TGTGCCAGCAGTTTATGGGAGGGGCCGAGGGGCACCGGGGAGCTGTTTTTT | CASSLWEGPRGTGELFF
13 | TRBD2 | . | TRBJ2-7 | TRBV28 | TGTGCCACCCTGGATAGCGGGAGTTACGAGCAGTACTTC | CATLDSGSYEQYF
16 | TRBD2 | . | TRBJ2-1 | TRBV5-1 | TGCGCCAGCAGCTTGGGGTGGGCTAGCGGGTACAATGAGCAGTTCTTC | CASSLGWASGYNEQFF
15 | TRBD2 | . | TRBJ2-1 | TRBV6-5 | TGTGCCAGCAGTTACTCGGGACTAGCGGGAGGAGAGCAGTTCTTC | CASSYSGLAGGEQFF
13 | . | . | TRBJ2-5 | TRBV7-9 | TGTGCCAGCAGCTTAGCACAACACGCGGCCCAGTACTTC | CASSLAQHAAQYF
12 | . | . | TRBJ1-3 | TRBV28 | TGTGCCAGCAGTCAGGGAGGAAACACCATATATTTT | CASSQGGNTIYF